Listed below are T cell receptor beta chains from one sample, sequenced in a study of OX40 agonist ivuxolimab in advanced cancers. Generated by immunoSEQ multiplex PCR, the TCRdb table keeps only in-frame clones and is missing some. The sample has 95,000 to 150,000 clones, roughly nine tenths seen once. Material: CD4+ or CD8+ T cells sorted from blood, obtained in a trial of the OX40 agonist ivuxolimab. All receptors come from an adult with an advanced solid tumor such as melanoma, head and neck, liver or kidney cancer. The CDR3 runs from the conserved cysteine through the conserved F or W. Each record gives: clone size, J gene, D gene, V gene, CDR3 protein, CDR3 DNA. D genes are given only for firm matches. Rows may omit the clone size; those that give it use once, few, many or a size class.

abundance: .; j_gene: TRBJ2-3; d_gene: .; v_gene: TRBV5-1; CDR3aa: CASSFSGTDTQYF; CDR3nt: TGCGCCAGCAGCTTTTCAGGGACTGATACGCAGTATTTT
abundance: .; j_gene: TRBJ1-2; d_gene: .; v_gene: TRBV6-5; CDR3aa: CASSYMRGYGYTF; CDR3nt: TGTGCCAGCAGTTACATGCGGGGCTATGGCTACACCTTC
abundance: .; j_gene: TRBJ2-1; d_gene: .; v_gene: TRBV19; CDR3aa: CAIPDLRPGNEQFF; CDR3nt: TGTGCCATCCCAGACCTGCGGCCGGGCAATGAGCAGTTCTTC
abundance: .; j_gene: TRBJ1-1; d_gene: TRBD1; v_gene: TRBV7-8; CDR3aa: CASSYRQGASTEAFF; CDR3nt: TGTGCCAGCAGCTACCGACAGGGGGCTTCCACTGAAGCTTTCTTT
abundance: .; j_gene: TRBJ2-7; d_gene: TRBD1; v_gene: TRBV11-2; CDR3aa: CASSLHSSGQGTEQYF; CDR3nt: TGTGCCAGCAGCTTGCATTCATCCGGACAGGGAACCGAGCAGTACTTC
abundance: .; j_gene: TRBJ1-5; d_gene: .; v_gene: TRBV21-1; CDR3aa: CASSKAPTPRANQPQHF; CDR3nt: TGTGCCAGCAGCAAAGCCCCGACCCCTCGGGCCAATCAGCCCCAGCATTTT
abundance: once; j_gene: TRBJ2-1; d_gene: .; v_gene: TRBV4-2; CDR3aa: CASSQDPSYNEQFF; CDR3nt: TGTGCCAGCAGCCAAGATCCTTCCTACAATGAGCAGTTCTTC
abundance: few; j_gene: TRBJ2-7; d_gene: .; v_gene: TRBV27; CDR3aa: CASMSLTSAGYEQYF; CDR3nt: TGTGCCAGCATGTCGCTGACCTCAGCCGGCTACGAGCAGTACTTC
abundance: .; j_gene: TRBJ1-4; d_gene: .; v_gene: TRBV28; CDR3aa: CASSTRGQDEKLFF; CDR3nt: TGTGCCAGCAGCACCCGAGGGCAGGATGAAAAACTGTTTTTT
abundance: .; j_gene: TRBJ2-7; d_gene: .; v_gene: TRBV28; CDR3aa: CASGAGFSEQYF; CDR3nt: TGTGCCAGCGGGGCAGGCTTCAGCGAGCAGTACTTC
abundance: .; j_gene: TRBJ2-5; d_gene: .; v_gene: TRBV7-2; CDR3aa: CASSSGGKETQYF; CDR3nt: TGTGCCAGCAGCTCCGGAGGGAAAGAGACCCAGTACTTC
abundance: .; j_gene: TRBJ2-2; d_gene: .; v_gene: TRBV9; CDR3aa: CASSKDRDPTGELFF; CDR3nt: TGTGCCAGCAGCAAAGACCGGGACCCAACCGGGGAGCTGTTTTTT
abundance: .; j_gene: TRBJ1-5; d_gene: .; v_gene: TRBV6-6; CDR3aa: CASSSFGGQGNQPQHF; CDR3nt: TGTGCCAGCAGTTCATTCGGGGGGCAAGGCAATCAGCCCCAGCATTTT
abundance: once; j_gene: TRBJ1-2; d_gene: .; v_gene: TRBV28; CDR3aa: CASSLVGLSGYTF; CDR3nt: TGTGCCAGCAGTTTAGTAGGGTTGAGTGGCTACACCTTC
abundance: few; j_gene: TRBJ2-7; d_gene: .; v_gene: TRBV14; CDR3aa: CASSLWTGNYEQYF; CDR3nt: TGTGCCAGCAGCCTCTGGACGGGGAACTACGAGCAGTACTTC
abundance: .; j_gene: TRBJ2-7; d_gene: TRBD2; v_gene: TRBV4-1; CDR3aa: CASSQVRGLAGTYEQYF; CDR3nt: TGCGCCAGCAGCCAAGTAAGGGGGCTAGCGGGAACCTACGAGCAGTACTTC
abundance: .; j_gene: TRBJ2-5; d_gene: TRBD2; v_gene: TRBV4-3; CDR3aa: CASSQGTSGSETQYF; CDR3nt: TGCGCCAGCAGCCAAGGGACTAGCGGGTCGGAGACCCAGTACTTC
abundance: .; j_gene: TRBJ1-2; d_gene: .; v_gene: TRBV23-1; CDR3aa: CASSRPRTVRPTANYGYTF; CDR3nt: TGCGCCAGCAGTCGCCCTCGGACAGTCCGGCCGACTGCTAACTATGGCTACACCTTC
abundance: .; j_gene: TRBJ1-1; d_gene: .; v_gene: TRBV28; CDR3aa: CASTITGMYTEAFF; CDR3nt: TGTGCCAGCACCATCACAGGGATGTACACTGAAGCTTTCTTT
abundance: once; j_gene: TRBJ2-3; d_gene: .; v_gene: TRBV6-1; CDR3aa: CASSETEKSTTQYF; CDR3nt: TGTGCCAGCAGTGAAACGGAAAAGAGCACCACGCAGTATTTT
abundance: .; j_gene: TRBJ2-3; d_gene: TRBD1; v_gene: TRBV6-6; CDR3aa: CASRSVGTGATDTQYF; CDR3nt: TGTGCCAGCAGATCCGTTGGGACAGGGGCCACAGATACGCAGTATTTT
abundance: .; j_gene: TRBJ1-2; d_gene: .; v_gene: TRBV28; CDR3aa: CASSLTSLRATLYGYTF; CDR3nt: TGTGCCAGCAGTCTCACCTCTTTAAGGGCCACCCTCTATGGCTACACCTTC
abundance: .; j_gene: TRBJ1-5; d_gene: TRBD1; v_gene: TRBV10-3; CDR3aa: CAISETRDRGYNSGNQPQHF; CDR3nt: TGTGCCATCAGTGAGACCCGGGACAGGGGGTACAATAGCGGCAATCAGCCCCAGCATTTT
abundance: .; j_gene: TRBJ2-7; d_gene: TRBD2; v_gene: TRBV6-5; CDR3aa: CASSPRGGPYEQYF; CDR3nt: TGTGCCAGCAGTCCCCGGGGGGGACCTTACGAGCAGTACTTC
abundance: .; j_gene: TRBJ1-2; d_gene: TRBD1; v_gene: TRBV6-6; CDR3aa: CASSFPGQGNGYTF; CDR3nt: TGTGCCAGCAGTTTCCCGGGACAGGGCAATGGCTACACCTTC
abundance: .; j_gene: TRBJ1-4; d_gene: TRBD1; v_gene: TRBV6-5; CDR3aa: CASSYSGRGLEKLFF; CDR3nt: TGTGCCAGCAGTTACTCGGGAAGGGGGCTTGAAAAACTGTTTTTT
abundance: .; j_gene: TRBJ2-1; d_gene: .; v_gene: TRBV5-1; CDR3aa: CASRLVHGRDEQFF; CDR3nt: TGCGCCAGCAGACTTGTCCACGGCAGGGATGAGCAGTTCTTC
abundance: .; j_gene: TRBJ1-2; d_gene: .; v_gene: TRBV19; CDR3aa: CASSIAPGGNYGYTF; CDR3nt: TGTGCCAGTAGTATAGCTCCGGGAGGGAACTATGGCTACACCTTC
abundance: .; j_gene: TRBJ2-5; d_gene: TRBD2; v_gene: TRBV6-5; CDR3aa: CASGTSGGQYF; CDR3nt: TGTGCCAGCGGGACCTCGGGGGGGCAGTACTTC
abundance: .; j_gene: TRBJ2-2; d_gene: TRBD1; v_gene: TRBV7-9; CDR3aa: CANAGRGQGNTGELFF; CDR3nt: TGTGCCAACGCCGGGAGAGGACAGGGTAACACCGGGGAGCTGTTTTTT
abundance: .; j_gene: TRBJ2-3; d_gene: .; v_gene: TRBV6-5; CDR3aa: CASSYRWQGVGDTQYF; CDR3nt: TGTGCCAGCAGTTACAGGTGGCAGGGAGTTGGAGATACGCAGTATTTT
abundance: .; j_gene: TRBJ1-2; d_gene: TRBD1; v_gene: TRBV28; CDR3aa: CASSSGQGTAGYTF; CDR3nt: TGTGCCAGCAGTTCGGGACAGGGGACGGCTGGCTACACCTTC
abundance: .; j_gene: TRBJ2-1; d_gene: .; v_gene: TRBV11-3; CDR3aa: CASSLAQWGNEQFF; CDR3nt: TGTGCCAGCAGCTTAGCACAGTGGGGCAATGAGCAGTTCTTC
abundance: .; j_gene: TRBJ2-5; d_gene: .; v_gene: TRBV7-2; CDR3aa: CASSTAGYGRETQYF; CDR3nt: TGTGCCAGCAGCACGGCGGGGTACGGGAGAGAGACCCAGTACTTC
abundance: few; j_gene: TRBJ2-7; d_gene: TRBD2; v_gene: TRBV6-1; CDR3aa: CASSERAWGGLYEQYF; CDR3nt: TGTGCCAGCAGTGAGCGGGCATGGGGGGGACTCTACGAGCAGTACTTC
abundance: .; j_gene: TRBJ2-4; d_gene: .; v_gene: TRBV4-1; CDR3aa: CASSQVGVSLAKNIQYF; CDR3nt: TGCGCCAGCAGCCAAGTAGGGGTATCCCTAGCCAAAAACATTCAGTACTTC
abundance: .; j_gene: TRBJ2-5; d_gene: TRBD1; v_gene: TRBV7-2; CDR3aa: CASSVGQRETQYF; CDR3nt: TGTGCCAGCAGCGTGGGACAGCGAGAGACCCAGTACTTC
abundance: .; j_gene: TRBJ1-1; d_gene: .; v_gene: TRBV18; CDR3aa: CASSPELSVGRNTEAFF; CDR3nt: TGTGCCAGCTCACCAGAATTAAGCGTGGGGAGGAACACTGAAGCTTTCTTT
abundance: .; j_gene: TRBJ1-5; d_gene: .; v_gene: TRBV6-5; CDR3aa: CASTSDPNVQPQHF; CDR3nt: TGTGCCAGCACCAGCGACCCAAATGTTCAGCCCCAGCATTTT
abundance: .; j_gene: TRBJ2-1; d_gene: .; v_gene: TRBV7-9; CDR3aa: CASSLVLVYNEQFF; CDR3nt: TGTGCCAGCAGCTTAGTACTAGTTTACAATGAGCAGTTCTTC
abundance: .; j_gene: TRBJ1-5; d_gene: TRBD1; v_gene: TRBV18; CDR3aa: CASSPPSTGGYQPQHF; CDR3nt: TGTGCCAGCTCACCACCATCAACAGGGGGGTATCAGCCCCAGCATTTT
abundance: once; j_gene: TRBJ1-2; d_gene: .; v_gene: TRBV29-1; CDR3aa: CSVSEGYGYTF; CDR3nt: TGCAGCGTTTCAGAGGGATATGGCTACACCTTC
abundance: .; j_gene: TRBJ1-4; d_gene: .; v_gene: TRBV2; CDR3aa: CASTGGDEKLFF; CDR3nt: TGTGCCAGCACTGGGGGGGATGAAAAACTGTTTTTT
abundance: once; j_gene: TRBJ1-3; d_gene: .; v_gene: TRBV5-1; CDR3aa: CASSIPLSSGNTIYF; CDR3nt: TGCGCCAGCAGCATACCACTGAGCTCTGGAAACACCATATATTTT
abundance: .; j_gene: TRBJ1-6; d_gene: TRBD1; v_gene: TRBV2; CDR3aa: CASRRGGLVSPLHF; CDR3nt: TGTGCCAGCCGGAGAGGGGGCCTGGTTTCACCCCTCCACTTT
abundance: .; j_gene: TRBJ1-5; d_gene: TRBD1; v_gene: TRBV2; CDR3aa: CASSVQGGLGQPQHF; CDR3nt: TGTGCCAGCAGTGTGCAGGGGGGCCTAGGCCAGCCCCAGCATTTT
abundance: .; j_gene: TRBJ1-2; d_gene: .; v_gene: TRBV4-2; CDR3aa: CASSASDPYRGYTF; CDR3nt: TGTGCCAGCAGCGCCTCGGACCCCTACCGAGGCTACACCTTC
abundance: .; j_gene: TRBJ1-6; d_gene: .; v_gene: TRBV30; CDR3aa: CAWSVIPESPLHF; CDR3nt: TGTGCCTGGAGTGTAATTCCCGAATCACCCCTCCACTTT
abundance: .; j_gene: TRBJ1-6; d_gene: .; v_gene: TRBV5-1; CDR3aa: CASSPVSTGLGPLHF; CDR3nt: TGCGCCAGCAGCCCTGTTTCGACAGGCCTGGGGCCCCTCCACTTT
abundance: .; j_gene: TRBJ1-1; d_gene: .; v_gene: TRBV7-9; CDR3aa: CASSLTGTEAFF; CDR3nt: TGTGCCAGCAGCCTCACCGGGACTGAAGCTTTCTTT
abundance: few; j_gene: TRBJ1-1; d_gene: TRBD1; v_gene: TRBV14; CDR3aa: CASSLHRGSTEAFF; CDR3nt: TGTGCCAGCAGCCTCCACAGGGGGAGCACTGAAGCTTTCTTT